This T cell receptor beta chain was obtained from a study of CD4 T cells in relation to SARS-CoV-2 and coronaviruses. Study summary: A couple of subjects were Hispanic; patients were fewer than 10 males and a handful of females.

TCRdb keeps only in-frame clones here, not all; method: immunoSEQ multiplex PCR. The sample records 35,000 or so clones, about 80% being singletons. The V end was cut by 5 bases, the J end by 6 bases, with 19 bases between. Germline-derived CDR1 and CDR2 are LGHDT and YNNKEL (reference sequence). There are 16 residues in the CDR3. As to this clone: Its antigen remains unidentified.

For about nine days, roughly 10^5 sorted CD4+ cells grew with T cell-depleted PBMCs and CEF. The chain has TRBV3-1 (or the pseudogene TRBV3-2) and TRBJ2-2; D possibly uses TRBD1 or TRBD2 (6 bases each). Sequencing was done on a sample of memory CD4+ T cells from PBMCs, cultured in vitro. The TCR originated in an adult with COVID-19. This CDR3 reads CASSYLIGGLPGELFF. CDR3 nucleotide sequence: TGTGCCAGCAGCTACCTGATTGGGGGGCTTCCCGGGGAGCTGTTTTTT.